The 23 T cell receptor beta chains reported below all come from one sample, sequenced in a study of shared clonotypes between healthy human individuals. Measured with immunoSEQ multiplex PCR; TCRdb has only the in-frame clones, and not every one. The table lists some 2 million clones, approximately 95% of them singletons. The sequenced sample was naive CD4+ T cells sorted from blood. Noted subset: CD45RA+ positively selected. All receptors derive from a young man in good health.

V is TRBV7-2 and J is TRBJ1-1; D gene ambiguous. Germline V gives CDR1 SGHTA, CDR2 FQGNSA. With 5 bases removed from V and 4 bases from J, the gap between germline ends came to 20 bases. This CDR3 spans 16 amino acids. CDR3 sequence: CASSPGTGPQGTEAFF. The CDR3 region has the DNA TGTGCCAGCAGCCCGGGAACGGGTCCGCAAGGCACTGAAGCTTTCTTT. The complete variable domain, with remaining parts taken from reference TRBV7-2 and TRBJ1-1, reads GAGVSQSPSNKVTEKGKDVELRCDPISGHTALYWYRQSLGQGLEFLIYFQGNSAPDKSGLPSDRFSAERTGGSVSTLTIQRTQQEDSAVYLCASSPGTGPQGTEAFFGQGTRLTVV.

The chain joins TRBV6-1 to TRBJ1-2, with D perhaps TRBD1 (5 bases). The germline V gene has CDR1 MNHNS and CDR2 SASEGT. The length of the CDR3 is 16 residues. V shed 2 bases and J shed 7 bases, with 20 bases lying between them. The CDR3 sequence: CASSERAVGGDFGYTF. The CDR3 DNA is TGTGCCAGCAGTGAAAGGGCCGTTGGGGGGGACTTTGGCTACACCTTC.

The DNA of the CDR3 is TGCGCCAGCAGCTTGGCCGGGGGCGATGGAAACACCATATATTTT. It is translated as CASSLAGGDGNTIYF. The rearrangement uses TRBV5-1 and TRBJ1-3; TRBD1 is a possible D gene (6 bases). This CDR3 has 15 residues. Trimming removed 0 bases at V and 3 bases at J, with 10 bases between. Looked up from germline, CDR1 is SGHRS and CDR2 is YFSETQ. The whole variable domain, remainder taken from reference TRBV5-1 and TRBJ1-3, is KAGVTQTPRYLIKTRGQQVTLSCSPISGHRSVSWYQQTPGQGLQFLFEYFSETQRNKGNFPGRFSGRQFSNSRSEMNVSTLELGDSALYLCASSLAGGDGNTIYFGEGSWLTVV.

The CDR3 region has the DNA TGTGCCAGCAGAGGGGTAGCAAATCAGCCCCAGCATTTT. This encodes CASRGVANQPQHF. This chain uses TRBV6-1 with TRBJ1-5; tentative D call: TRBD1 (5 bases). CDR3 length equals 13 residues. Deletions cut 6 bases from V and 4 bases from J, with 10 bases between. Germline V CDR1 and CDR2: MNHNS, SASEGT.

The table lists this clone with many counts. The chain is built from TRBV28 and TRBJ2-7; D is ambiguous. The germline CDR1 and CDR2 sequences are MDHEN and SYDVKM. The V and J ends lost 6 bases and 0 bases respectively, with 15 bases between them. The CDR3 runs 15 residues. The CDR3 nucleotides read TGTGCCAGCAGCCCTCAGGCCCTGAGCTCCTACGAGCAGTACTTC. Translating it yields CASSPQALSSYEQYF.

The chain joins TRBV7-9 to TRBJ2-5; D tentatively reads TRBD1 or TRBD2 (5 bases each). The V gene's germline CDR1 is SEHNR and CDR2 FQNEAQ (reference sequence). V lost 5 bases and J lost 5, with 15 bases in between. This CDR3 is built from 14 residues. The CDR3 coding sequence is TGTGCCAGCAGCCATGGCCAGGGCGGGGAGACCCAGTACTTC. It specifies CASSHGQGGETQYF.

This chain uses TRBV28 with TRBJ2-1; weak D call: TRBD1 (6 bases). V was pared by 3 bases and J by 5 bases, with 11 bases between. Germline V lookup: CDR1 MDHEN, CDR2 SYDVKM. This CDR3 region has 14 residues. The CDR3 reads CASSLPRTDNEQFF. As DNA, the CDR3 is TGTGCCAGCAGTTTGCCCCGGACAGACAATGAGCAGTTCTTC.

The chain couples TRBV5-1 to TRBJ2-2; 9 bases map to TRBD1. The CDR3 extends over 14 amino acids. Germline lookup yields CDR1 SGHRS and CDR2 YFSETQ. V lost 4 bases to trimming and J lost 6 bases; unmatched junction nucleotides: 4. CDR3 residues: CASSIRQGAGELFF. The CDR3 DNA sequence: TGCGCCAGCAGCATTCGACAGGGGGCCGGGGAGCTGTTTTTT.

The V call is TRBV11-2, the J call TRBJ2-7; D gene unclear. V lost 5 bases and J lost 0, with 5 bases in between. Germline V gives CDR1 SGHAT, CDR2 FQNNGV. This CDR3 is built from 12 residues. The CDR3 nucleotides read TGTGCCAGCAGCGCAGCCTCCTACGAGCAGTACTTC. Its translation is CASSAASYEQYF.

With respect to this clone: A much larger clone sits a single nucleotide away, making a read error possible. The CDR3 bases are TGTGCCAGCTCACCGCTGACAGGCTCACTCAACTATGACTACACCTTC. It yields the protein CASSPLTGSLNYDYTF. This rearrangement joins TRBV18 to TRBJ1-2, with D maybe TRBD1 (6 bases). CDR1 is KGHSH, CDR2 LQKENI, per germline. The CDR3 covers 16 residues.

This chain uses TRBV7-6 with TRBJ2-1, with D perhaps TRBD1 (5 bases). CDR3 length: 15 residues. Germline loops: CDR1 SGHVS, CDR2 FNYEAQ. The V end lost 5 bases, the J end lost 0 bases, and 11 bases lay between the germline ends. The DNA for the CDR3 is TGTGCCAGCAGCCTTAGACAGAGCTCCTACAATGAGCAGTTCTTC. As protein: CASSLRQSSYNEQFF.

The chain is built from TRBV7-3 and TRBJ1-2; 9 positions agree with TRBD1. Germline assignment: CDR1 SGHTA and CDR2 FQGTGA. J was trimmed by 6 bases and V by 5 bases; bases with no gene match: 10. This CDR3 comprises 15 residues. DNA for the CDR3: TGTGCCAGCAGCCGAGACCCGGGACAGGGAAATGGCTACACCTTC. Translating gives CASSRDPGQGNGYTF. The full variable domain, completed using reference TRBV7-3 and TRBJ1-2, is GAGVSQTPSNKVTEKGKYVELRCDPISGHTALYWYRQSLGQGPEFLIYFQGTGAADDSGLPNDRFFAVRPEGSVSTLKIQRTERGDSAVYLCASSRDPGQGNGYTFGSGTRLTVV.

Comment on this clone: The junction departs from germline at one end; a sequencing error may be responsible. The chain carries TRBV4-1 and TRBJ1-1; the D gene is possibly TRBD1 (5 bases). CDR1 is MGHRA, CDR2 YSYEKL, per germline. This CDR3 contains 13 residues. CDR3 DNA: TGCGCCAGCAGCCAAGATGGAAGGGGCGGTATCATCTTT. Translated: CASSQDGRGGIIF.

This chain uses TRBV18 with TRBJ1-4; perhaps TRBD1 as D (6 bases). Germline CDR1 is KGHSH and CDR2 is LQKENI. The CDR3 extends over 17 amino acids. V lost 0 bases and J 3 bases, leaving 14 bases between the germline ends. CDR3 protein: CASSPPLTGPANEKLFF. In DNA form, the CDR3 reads TGTGCCAGCTCACCACCATTAACAGGGCCAGCTAATGAAAAACTGTTTTTT.

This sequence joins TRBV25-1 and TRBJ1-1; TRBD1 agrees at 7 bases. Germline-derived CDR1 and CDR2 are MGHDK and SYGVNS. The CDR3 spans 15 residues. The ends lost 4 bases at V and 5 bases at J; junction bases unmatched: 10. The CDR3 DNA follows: TGTGCCAGCAGTGCCAACCAGGGGGTACAGACTGAAGCTTTCTTT. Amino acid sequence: CASSANQGVQTEAFF.

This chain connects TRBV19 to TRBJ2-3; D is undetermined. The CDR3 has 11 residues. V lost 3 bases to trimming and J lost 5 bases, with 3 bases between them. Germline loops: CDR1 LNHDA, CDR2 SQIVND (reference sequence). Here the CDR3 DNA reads TGTGCCAGTAGTATGAAAGATACGCAGTATTTT. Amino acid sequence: CASSMKDTQYF.

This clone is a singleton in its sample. CDR3 region: CASRRTGETEAFF. The CDR3 nucleotides are TGTGCCAGCAGGCGGACAGGGGAGACTGAAGCTTTCTTT. The rearrangement links TRBV6-5 to TRBJ1-1; 9 bases fit TRBD1. Germline V lookup: CDR1 MNHEY, CDR2 SVGAGI. CDR3 length equals 13 residues. V lost 6 bases and J lost 5; bases outside the gene matches: 4.

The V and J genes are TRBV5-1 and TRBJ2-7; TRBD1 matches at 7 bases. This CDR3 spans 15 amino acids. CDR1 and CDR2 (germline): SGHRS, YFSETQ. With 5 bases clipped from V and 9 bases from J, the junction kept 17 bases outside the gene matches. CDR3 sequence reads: CASSNRDSETTRQYF. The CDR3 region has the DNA TGCGCCAGCAGTAACCGGGACAGCGAGACTACGAGGCAGTACTTC.

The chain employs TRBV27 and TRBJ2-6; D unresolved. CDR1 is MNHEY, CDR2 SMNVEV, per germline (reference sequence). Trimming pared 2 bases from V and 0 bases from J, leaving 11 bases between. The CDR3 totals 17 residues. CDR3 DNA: TGTGCCAGCAGTTTAAGGGATTCGTTCTCTGGGGCCAACGTCCTGACTTTC. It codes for CASSLRDSFSGANVLTF.

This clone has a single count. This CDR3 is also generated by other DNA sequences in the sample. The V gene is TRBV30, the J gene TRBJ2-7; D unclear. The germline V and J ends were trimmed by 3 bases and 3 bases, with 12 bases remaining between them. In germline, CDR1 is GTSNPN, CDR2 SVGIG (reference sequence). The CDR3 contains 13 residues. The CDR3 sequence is CAWRVAGSYEQYF. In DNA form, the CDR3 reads TGTGCCTGGAGAGTAGCCGGAAGCTACGAGCAGTACTTC.

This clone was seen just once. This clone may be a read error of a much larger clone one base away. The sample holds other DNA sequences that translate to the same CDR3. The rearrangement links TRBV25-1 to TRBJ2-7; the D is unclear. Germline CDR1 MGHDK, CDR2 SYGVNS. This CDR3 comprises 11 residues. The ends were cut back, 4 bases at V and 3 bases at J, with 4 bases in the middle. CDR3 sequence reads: CASSGLYEQYF. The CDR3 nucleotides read TGTGCCAGCAGTGGTCTCTACGAGCAGTACTTC.

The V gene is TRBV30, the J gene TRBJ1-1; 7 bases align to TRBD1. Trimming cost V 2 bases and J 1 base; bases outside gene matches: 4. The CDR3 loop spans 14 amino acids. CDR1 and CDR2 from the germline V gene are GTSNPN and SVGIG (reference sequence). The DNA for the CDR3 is TGTGCCTGGAGTCTTTGGGACAGGAACACTGAAGCTTTCTTT. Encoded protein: CAWSLWDRNTEAFF.

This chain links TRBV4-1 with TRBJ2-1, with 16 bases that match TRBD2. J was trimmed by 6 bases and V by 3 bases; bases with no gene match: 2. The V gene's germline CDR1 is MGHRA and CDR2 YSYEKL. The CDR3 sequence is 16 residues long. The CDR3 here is CASSQGLAGGLNEQFF. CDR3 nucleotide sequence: TGCGCCAGCAGCCAGGGACTAGCGGGAGGGCTCAATGAGCAGTTCTTC.